These 27 T cell receptor beta chains were sequenced from one sample in a study of T cell responses to AZD1222 COVID-19 vaccine. Only in-frame clones appear in the TCRdb table, and some are missing; sequencing was by immunoSEQ multiplex PCR. The table shows around 180,000 clones, with 88% occurring only once. The sequences come from peripheral blood, collected 28 days after the second AZD1222 dose. The receptors stem from an adult who received the AZD1222 COVID-19 vaccine.

The chain links TRBV3-1 (or the pseudogene TRBV3-2) to TRBJ2-2; the D gene could be TRBD1 or TRBD2 (6 bases each). The CDR3 covers 16 residues. The germline V and J ends were trimmed by 0 bases and 5 bases, with 13 bases remaining between them. Germline V gene lookup returns CDR1 LGHDT and CDR2 YNNKEL (reference sequence). The CDR3 DNA follows: TGTGCCAGCAGCCAAGATGCCCGGGGGCCAACCGGGGAGCTGTTTTTT. This codes for CASSQDARGPTGELFF.

This sequence joins TRBV7-2 and TRBJ2-7; 8 nucleotides align to TRBD1. The CDR3 has 16 residues. Losses at the gene ends were 5 bases for V and 5 bases for J; bases not matched to a gene: 14. Germline loops: CDR1 SGHTA, CDR2 FQGNSA. CDR3 sequence (DNA): TGTGCCAGCAGCCTGACCTTCAGGCAGGGGGCGAACGAGCAGTACTTC. It codes for CASSLTFRQGANEQYF.

The genes are TRBV27 and TRBJ1-2; D not resolved. The V and J ends lost 5 bases and 2 bases respectively, with 15 bases between them. Germline loops: CDR1 MNHEY, CDR2 SMNVEV (reference sequence). This CDR3 contains 15 residues. The CDR3 bases are TGTGCCAGCAGTCCCCGGGTCATCGGAAACTATGGCTACACCTTC. It translates to CASSPRVIGNYGYTF.

The chain recombines TRBV7-2 with TRBJ2-1; tentatively, D is TRBD1 (6 bases). Germline CDR1 SGHTA, CDR2 FQGNSA. V lost 4 bases and J 1 base, leaving 11 bases between the germline ends. This CDR3 is 15 amino acids long. In nucleotides, the CDR3 is TGTGCCAGCAGCTCCTCCGGGACATCCTACAATGAGCAGTTCTTC. Encoded protein: CASSSSGTSYNEQFF.

J is TRBJ1-1 and V is TRBV5-6; D might be TRBD1 (6 bases). Germline CDR1 is SGHDT and CDR2 is YYEEEE. The CDR3 sequence is 11 residues long. V dropped 3 bases and J dropped 10 bases, with 10 bases sitting between them. The CDR3 DNA follows: TGTGCCAGCAGCTACGGACAGATAGCTTTCTTT. It codes for CASSYGQIAFF.

This clone is a singleton in its sample. The rearrangement joins TRBV6-2 or TRBV6-3 to TRBJ2-3; D is ambiguous. The ends were cut back, 5 bases at V and 5 bases at J, with 8 bases in the middle. The CDR3 sequence is 12 residues long. Germline V gene sequence: CDR1 MNHEY, CDR2 SVGEGT. As DNA, the CDR3 is TGTGCCAGCAGTCAATCCGTAGATACGCAGTATTTT. Its translation is CASSQSVDTQYF.

In DNA, the CDR3 is TGTGCCACCAGCAGAGATAGCACTACAGCGGCGAATACGCAGTATTTT. Translated: CATSRDSTTAANTQYF. The chain combines TRBV15 with TRBJ2-3; a weak D match, TRBD2 (5 bases). The CDR3 has 16 residues. CDR1 LNHNV and CDR2 YYDKDF come from the germline V gene (reference sequence). Trimming removed 0 bases from V and 7 bases from J, with 17 bases in between.

The V call is TRBV28, the J call TRBJ2-2; maybe TRBD2 (5 bases). Trimming removed 6 bases at V and 2 bases at J, with 13 bases between. CDR1 and CDR2 (germline): MDHEN, SYDVKM. The CDR3 has 15 amino acids. For the CDR3, the DNA is TGTGCCAGCAGCCTGCTTCGGGGTAACACCGGGGAGCTGTTTTTT. Protein: CASSLLRGNTGELFF.

The CDR3 reads CASSLTGLREQYF. For the CDR3, the DNA is TGTGCCAGCAGCTTAACGGGACTCCGCGAGCAGTACTTC. V usage is TRBV7-2 and J usage is TRBJ2-7, with a weak D call TRBD2 (6 bases). V lost 2 bases to trimming and J lost 6 bases, with 11 bases between them. This CDR3 has 13 amino acids. CDR1 is SGHTA, CDR2 FQGNSA, per germline.

The rearrangement joins TRBV10-3 to TRBJ2-3; D not certain. The CDR3 consists of 18 residues. CDR1 is ENHRY, CDR2 SYGVKD, per germline. V lost 0 bases and J 0 bases, leaving 16 bases between the germline ends. The CDR3 DNA sequence: TGTGCCATCAGTGAGTCGTATAGTTTTGACACTAGCACAGATACGCAGTATTTT. It specifies CAISESYSFDTSTDTQYF.

The V and J genes are TRBV27 and TRBJ1-5; possible D gene TRBD1, 5 bases. The CDR3 extends over 13 amino acids. Germline CDR1 reads MNHEY; CDR2 reads SMNVEV (reference sequence). The V and J ends lost 6 bases and 4 bases respectively, with 10 bases between them. Here the CDR3 reads CASSRQWNQPQHF. DNA for the CDR3: TGTGCCAGCAGCAGACAGTGGAATCAGCCCCAGCATTTT.

The rearrangement uses TRBV7-8 and TRBJ2-1, with 8 bases fitting TRBD1. V gave up 3 bases and J gave up 8 bases; unmatched junction bases: 9. Germline V CDR1 and CDR2: SGHVS, FQNEAQ. This CDR3 is 15 amino acids long. The CDR3 DNA reads as TGTGCCAGCAGCTTCTTTGGGCAGGGGGCCTATGAGCAGTTCTTC. This translates into CASSFFGQGAYEQFF.

This chain uses TRBV30 with TRBJ2-5, with 8 bases lining up with TRBD1. CDR1 is GTSNPN and CDR2 is SVGIG in the germline V gene (reference sequence). This CDR3 is 14 amino acids long. J gave up 3 bases and V 7 bases, and 10 bases lay outside the gene matches. This CDR3 reads CASGGETGEETQYF. CDR3 sequence (DNA): TGTGCCTCCGGCGGGGAGACAGGGGAAGAGACCCAGTACTTC.

The V gene is TRBV30, the J gene TRBJ2-1; 8 bases agree with TRBD1. Germline V CDR1 and CDR2: GTSNPN, SVGIG (reference sequence). CDR3 length: 15 amino acids. Germline trimming cut 3 bases from V and 4 bases from J; bases unmatched to any gene: 8. CDR3 sequence reads: CAWSRRDRSYNEQFF. The CDR3 DNA reads TGTGCCTGGAGCCGTCGGGACAGGTCTTACAATGAGCAGTTCTTC.

The chain couples TRBV28 to TRBJ1-5; 8 nucleotides align to TRBD1. After removal of 4 bases from V and 0 bases from J, the junction contained 2 bases not matched to a gene. Germline-derived CDR1 and CDR2 are MDHEN and SYDVKM. CDR3 length: 15 amino acids. The CDR3 DNA reads TGTGCCAGCAGTTCCACAGGGGGTAGCAATCAGCCCCAGCATTTT. Its translation is CASSSTGGSNQPQHF. Full variable domain (missing parts from reference TRBV28 and TRBJ1-5): DVKVTQSSRYLVKRTGEKVFLECVQDMDHENMFWYRQDPGLGLRLIYFSYDVKMKEKGDIPEGYSVSREKKERFSLILESASTNQTSMYLCASSSTGGSNQPQHFGDGTRLSIL.

This clone was counted a few times. This rearrangement joins TRBV13 to TRBJ2-7, with TRBD1 identical over 7 bases. This CDR3 spans 14 amino acids. The germline V gene encodes CDR1 PRHDT and CDR2 FYEKMQ (reference sequence). Unmatched junction bases numbered 6, after V lost 4 bases and J lost 3 bases. The CDR3 loop reads CASSSGQVLYEQYF. CDR3 sequence (DNA): TGTGCCAGCAGCTCCGGACAGGTTCTCTACGAGCAGTACTTC.

This chain links TRBV27 with TRBJ2-2; D unresolved. The germline V and J ends were trimmed by 3 bases and 3 bases, with 8 bases remaining between them. Germline V gene lookup returns CDR1 MNHEY and CDR2 SMNVEV (reference sequence). The CDR3 contains 14 residues. In nucleotides, the CDR3 is TGTGCCAGCAGTTTCGGTTGGGACACCGGGGAGCTGTTTTTT. Translation gives CASSFGWDTGELFF.

V usage is TRBV27 and J usage is TRBJ2-7, with D possibly TRBD2 on 5 matching bases. The CDR3 runs 12 residues. The germline CDR1 and CDR2 sequences are MNHEY and SMNVEV (reference sequence). V was clipped by 3 bases and J by 6 bases, with 9 bases between them. The CDR3 nucleotides are TGTGCCAGCAGTTTCCTAGGAGGCGAGCAGTACTTC. Protein product: CASSFLGGEQYF.

This clone occurred a few times. V gene TRBV4-3 combines with J gene TRBJ2-1, with TRBD1 matching 9 bases. The CDR3 totals 17 residues. V was pared by 4 bases and J by 5 bases, with 12 bases of the junction left unmatched. Germline assignment: CDR1 LGHNA and CDR2 YSLEER. The CDR3 loop is CASSRASGTGPNNEQFF. The CDR3 DNA reads as TGCGCCAGCAGCCGAGCCTCCGGGACAGGGCCCAACAATGAGCAGTTCTTC.

V is TRBV9 and J is TRBJ1-3; D uncertain. V lost 0 bases and J 10 bases, leaving 11 bases between the germline ends. Per the germline V gene, CDR1 is SGDLS and CDR2 is YYNGEE. The length of the CDR3 is 13 residues. The CDR3, as DNA: TGTGCCAGCAGCGTAGGCGAGGGTACGACCATATATTTT. Protein sequence: CASSVGEGTTIYF.

The chain uses TRBV7-9 and TRBJ1-1; D possibly corresponds to TRBD1 (5 bases). Germline CDR1 is SEHNR and CDR2 is FQNEAQ (reference sequence). The CDR3 length is 14 residues. The ends were cut back, 2 bases at V and 6 bases at J, with 13 bases in the middle. The DNA for the CDR3 is TGTGCCAGCAGCTTATTAGACAGTTTCTCTGAAGCTTTCTTT. Encoded protein: CASSLLDSFSEAFF.

The J gene is TRBJ2-4, the V gene TRBV10-3, with 9 bases lining up with TRBD1. Germline assignment: CDR1 ENHRY and CDR2 SYGVKD. V lost 0 bases, J lost 4 bases, and 4 bases stayed unmatched. The length of the CDR3 is 16 residues. Written as DNA, the CDR3 is TGTGCCATCAGTGAGTCGGACAGGGGCATTAAAAACATTCAGTACTTC. Its protein product is CAISESDRGIKNIQYF.

The J gene is TRBJ2-7, the V gene TRBV11-3, with 7 nucleotides matching TRBD2. V was clipped by 1 base and J by 0 bases; unmatched bases: 3. Germline lookup yields CDR1 SGHNT and CDR2 YENEEA. This CDR3 comprises 15 residues. In DNA, the CDR3 is TGTGCCAGCAGCTTAGGACTAGCTGGCTCCTACGAGCAGTACTTC. Translation gives CASSLGLAGSYEQYF.

This rearrangement joins TRBV27 to TRBJ2-3, with 9 bases matching TRBD1. Germline CDR1 MNHEY, CDR2 SMNVEV (reference sequence). The trim removed 1 base at V and 6 bases at J, leaving 8 bases unmatched. The CDR3 has 16 residues. CDR3 in DNA: TGTGCCAGCAGTTTATTGCCGGGACAGGGTTCGGATACGCAGTATTTT. Translated: CASSLLPGQGSDTQYF.

V is TRBV6-6 and J is TRBJ2-7; D remains ambiguous. CDR3 length: 14 residues. Germline loops: CDR1 MNHNY, CDR2 SVGAGI (reference sequence). Trimming cost V 2 bases and J 6 bases, with 14 bases left between them. The CDR3 DNA sequence: TGTGCCAGCAGTTACAGAGACGGCCCATCCGAGCAGTACTTC. Its protein is CASSYRDGPSEQYF.

The chain combines TRBV28 with TRBJ2-3; D uncertain. The CDR3 contains 13 residues. The V gene lost 2 bases and the J gene lost 7 bases, with 10 bases spanning the gap. CDR1 and CDR2 from the germline V gene are MDHEN and SYDVKM. This CDR3 is CASSLRPPNTQYF. CDR3 sequence (DNA): TGTGCCAGCAGTTTACGGCCTCCCAATACGCAGTATTTT.

The chain recombines TRBV19 with TRBJ1-1; no clear D. The length of the CDR3 is 13 residues. CDR1 and CDR2 from the germline V gene are LNHDA and SQIVND (reference sequence). The V end lost 5 bases, the J end lost 4 bases, and 11 bases lay between the germline ends. For the CDR3, the DNA is TGTGCCAGTAGTGGAGGGTGGGTCACTGAAGCTTTCTTT. Its protein is CASSGGWVTEAFF.